These 21 T cell receptor beta chains were all obtained from the same sample, sequenced in a study of shared clonotypes between healthy human individuals. Sequencing was performed with immunoSEQ multiplex PCR; in TCRdb, only in-frame clones are kept and a portion is missing. The data hold about 490,000 clones, with 79% observed a single time. The sample comprised PBMCs. These receptors all stem from a woman in her forties in good health. Some clones in this sample may be carry-over from other donors' samples.

This clone appeared once. CDR3 sequence reads: CASSKQASTNEKLFF. CDR3 in DNA: TGTGCCAGTAGTAAACAGGCATCAACTAATGAAAAACTGTTTTTT. The rearrangement uses TRBV19 and TRBJ1-4; the D gene is possibly TRBD1 (5 bases). This CDR3 is built from 15 residues. The germline gives CDR1 LNHDA, CDR2 SQIVND (reference sequence). Trimming took off 4 bases at V and 0 bases at J, with 9 bases between the two ends.

The rearrangement uses TRBV2 and TRBJ2-3; D might be TRBD1 (6 bases). The germline CDR1 and CDR2 sequences are SNHLY and FYNNEI. V gave up 6 bases and J gave up 4 bases, with 11 bases separating them. The CDR3 is made up of 13 amino acids. The CDR3 DNA sequence: TGTGCCAGCAGCGACTCAGGGGCAGATACGCAGTATTTT. Translating gives CASSDSGADTQYF. Complete variable domain (other parts from reference TRBV2 and TRBJ2-3): EPEVTQTPSHQVTQMGQEVILRCVPISNHLYFYWYRQILGQKVEFLVSFYNNEISEKSEIFDDQFSVERPDGSNFTLKIRSTKLEDSAMYFCASSDSGADTQYFGPGTRLTVL.

This rearrangement joins TRBV19 to TRBJ2-5, with 7 bases matching TRBD2. The CDR3 runs to 15 residues. Trimming removed 4 bases from V and 0 bases from J; junction bases left unmatched: 5. Germline V gene sequence: CDR1 LNHDA, CDR2 SQIVND (reference sequence). This CDR3 reads CASSTGGSDQETQYF. CDR3 nucleotide sequence: TGTGCCAGTAGTACGGGGGGTAGCGACCAAGAGACCCAGTACTTC.

This chain joins TRBV6-1 and TRBJ2-7; D is uncertain. The V end was cut by 7 bases, the J end by 4 bases, with 20 bases between. The CDR3 is made up of 15 amino acids. Per germline, CDR1 MNHNS and CDR2 SASEGT. The CDR3 loop is CASIPSGLMTYEQYF. CDR3 DNA sequence: TGTGCCAGCATCCCCTCCGGGCTAATGACGTACGAGCAGTACTTC.

The chain carries TRBV18 and TRBJ2-7; 14 bases agree with TRBD2. Germline V gene lookup returns CDR1 KGHSH and CDR2 LQKENI. Losses at the gene ends were 3 bases for V and 3 bases for J; bases not matched to a gene: 19. The CDR3 has 21 amino acids. For the CDR3, the DNA is TGTGCCAGCTCACCTCGGCAGCCCACCGGGACTAGCGGGAGAACTGGCTACGAGCAGTACTTC. Residues: CASSPRQPTGTSGRTGYEQYF.

This clone has only a few counts. This sequence joins TRBV5-1 and TRBJ2-2, with 9 nucleotides matching TRBD1. V was pared by 7 bases and J by 9 bases, with 4 bases of the junction left unmatched. The CDR3 covers 12 residues. Germline CDR1 SGHRS, CDR2 YFSETQ. As DNA, the CDR3 is TGCGCCAGCGGGACAGGGACCCGGGAGCTGTTTTTT. Amino acid sequence: CASGTGTRELFF.

The rearrangement uses TRBV28 and TRBJ2-2; no clear D. The CDR3 totals 16 residues. The V gene's germline CDR1 is MDHEN and CDR2 SYDVKM. V was clipped by 7 bases and J by 5 bases, with 20 bases between them. The chain's CDR3 is CASMPLVQLKTGELFF. CDR3 sequence (DNA): TGTGCCAGCATGCCCCTCGTGCAGTTAAAAACCGGGGAGCTGTTTTTT.

This chain joins TRBV7-2 and TRBJ2-1; 11 positions match TRBD2. CDR3 size: 18 residues. Germline loops: CDR1 SGHTA, CDR2 FQGNSA. Trimming at V came to 4 bases and at J to 4 bases, leaving 12 bases not matched to a gene. As DNA, the CDR3 is TGTGCCAGCAGCTGGGCACCTCCGGGACTAGCGGTTTACAATGAGCAGTTCTTC. Residues: CASSWAPPGLAVYNEQFF.

The chain recombines TRBV7-2 with TRBJ2-1; 12 positions match TRBD2. Germline CDR1 SGHTA, CDR2 FQGNSA. J gave up 7 bases and V 3 bases, and 4 bases lay outside the gene matches. The CDR3 totals 15 residues. CDR3 loop: CASSFRLAGENEQFF. Here the CDR3 DNA reads TGTGCCAGCAGCTTTAGACTAGCGGGAGAGAATGAGCAGTTCTTC.

This clone turned up a few times. Distinct nucleotide sequences in the sample also encode this CDR3. The chain uses TRBV9 and TRBJ2-3; D not certain. The length of the CDR3 is 13 residues. Deletions cut 0 bases from V and 1 base from J, with 3 bases between. Germline V gene data show CDR1 as SGDLS and CDR2 as YYNGEE. CDR3 sequence reads: CASSVGGTDTQYF. Here the CDR3 DNA reads TGTGCCAGCAGCGTAGGTGGCACAGATACGCAGTATTTT.

About this clone: Additional DNA sequences in this sample encode the identical CDR3. The gene calls are TRBV6-1 and TRBJ2-3; 8 bases map to TRBD2. CDR1 and CDR2 from the germline V gene are MNHNS and SASEGT. V shed 5 bases and J 0 bases; nucleotides not matched to a gene: 1. The length of the CDR3 is 14 residues. In nucleotides, the CDR3 is TGTGCCAGCAGTTTAGCGGGAAGCACAGATACGCAGTATTTT. Protein: CASSLAGSTDTQYF.

The chain combines TRBV5-1 with TRBJ2-3; 11 positions agree with TRBD2. Germline CDR1 is SGHRS and CDR2 is YFSETQ. V dropped 7 bases and J dropped 3; count of bases not matched to a gene: 13. The CDR3 is 17 residues long. The CDR3 region is CASSRALAGGMTDTQYF. CDR3 DNA sequence: TGCGCCAGCTCGAGGGCGCTAGCGGGAGGAATGACAGATACGCAGTATTTT.

The rearrangement links TRBV29-1 to TRBJ2-3; 12 positions agree with TRBD2. The CDR3 runs 17 residues. Per germline, CDR1 SQVTM and CDR2 ANQGSEA. The junction had 10 bases not matched to a gene; V was cut back by 5 bases and J by 1 base. Written as DNA, the CDR3 is TGCAGCGTTATCCTAGCGGGAGGGATCTGGGGCACAGATACGCAGTATTTT. This codes for CSVILAGGIWGTDTQYF.

The J gene is TRBJ2-7, the V gene TRBV4-1; TRBD2 agrees at 8 bases. Trimming took 1 base from V and 3 from J; bases not matched to a gene: 17. CDR1 and CDR2 (germline): MGHRA, YSYEKL. The CDR3 totals 19 residues. This chain's CDR3 is CASSQGPRRRGGRLYEQYF. In DNA form, the CDR3 reads TGCGCCAGCAGCCAAGGGCCGCGCCGGAGGGGCGGGAGGCTCTACGAGCAGTACTTC.

V is TRBV7-2 and J is TRBJ2-1, with 11 positions matching TRBD2. CDR3 size: 15 residues. The V gene end was trimmed by 4 bases and the J gene end by 2 bases; junction bases not matched to a gene: 1. Germline-derived CDR1 and CDR2 are SGHTA and FQGNSA. The CDR3 is CASSSGLAAYNEQFF. Written as DNA, the CDR3 is TGTGCCAGCAGCTCGGGACTAGCGGCCTACAATGAGCAGTTCTTC.

This chain uses TRBV4-2 with TRBJ2-7; D could derive from TRBD1 or TRBD2 (5 bases each). The CDR3 contains 13 residues. CDR1 LGHNA and CDR2 YNFKEQ come from the germline V gene. V was clipped by 2 bases and J by 3 bases, with 8 bases between them. The CDR3, as DNA: TGTGCCAGCAGCCAATGGGGGAACTACGAGCAGTACTTC. Residues: CASSQWGNYEQYF.

The chain is built from TRBV7-9 and TRBJ2-5; TRBD2 is a possible D gene (6 bases). The CDR3 consists of 12 residues. CDR1 and CDR2 from the germline V gene are SEHNR and FQNEAQ (reference sequence). V gave up 6 bases and J gave up 11 bases, with 16 bases separating them. CDR3 amino acids: CASSVAGGGQYF. The CDR3 DNA reads as TGTGCCAGCAGTGTAGCAGGTGGGGGGCAGTACTTC.

The chain recombines TRBV28 with TRBJ2-7; D is ambiguous. CDR3 length: 14 residues. Germline V gene sequence: CDR1 MDHEN, CDR2 SYDVKM. Trimming took 4 bases from V and 3 from J, leaving 13 bases between them. CDR3 residues: CASSSPPPNYEQYF. The CDR3 nucleotides are TGTGCCAGCAGTTCCCCCCCGCCGAACTACGAGCAGTACTTC.

This chain uses TRBV10-3 with TRBJ1-2; 8 bases line up with TRBD1. This CDR3 has 14 residues. From germline, CDR1 is ENHRY and CDR2 SYGVKD. The trim removed 7 bases at V and 2 bases at J, leaving 6 bases unmatched. The CDR3 spells CAINRGVKNYGYTF. The CDR3 DNA reads TGTGCCATCAACAGGGGGGTTAAGAACTATGGCTACACCTTC.

Note on this clone: A much larger clone is a single base away; this may be a read error. The chain combines TRBV7-8 with TRBJ2-7; 9 bases are shared with TRBD2. Germline V CDR1 and CDR2: SGHVS, FQNEAQ. The CDR3 sequence is 14 residues long. The CDR3, as DNA: TGTGTCAGCAGCCCTTCGACTAGCGGCTACGAGCAGTACTTC. The encoded protein is CVSSPSTSGYEQYF.

The gene calls are TRBV6-1 and TRBJ2-7, with 9 bases that match TRBD1. This CDR3 region has 18 residues. V was pared by 0 bases and J by 0 bases, with 9 bases of the junction left unmatched. Per the germline V gene, CDR1 is MNHNS and CDR2 is SASEGT. The CDR3 spells CASSEASWTGAASYEQYF. CDR3 sequence (DNA): TGTGCCAGCAGTGAAGCGAGTTGGACAGGGGCAGCCTCCTACGAGCAGTACTTC.